Reported below is one T cell receptor (beta chain). The clone's antigen remains unknown. One base away there is no much larger clone; base qualities are not given. This specimen comes from a study of human thymus T cells (dated by TCRdb to 2019 to 2021). Broadly, across the study: TCR alpha and beta repertoires from about 8 infant thymus samples and a few related peripheral blood samples were characterized in the study. The infant donors were about 6 to 250 days old, and the cohort included six or seven males and a couple of females. Study-wide conclusions, independent of this receptor: On average, thymus samples yielded 650,000 to 1,000,000 unique TCRB clonotypes, whereas blood samples yielded approximately 90,000. V and J gene segment usage appeared biased in both thymic and peripheral blood repertoires.

In Finland, the donors were immunologically healthy infants who were having open corrective cardiac surgery for congenital heart defects. During surgery, a small roughly 0.5-1 mL aliquot of peripheral blood was collected from four of the eight donors. For blood samples, genomic DNA was extracted from all available leukocytes instead of from a fixed number of cells. ACK lysis buffer was used to remove erythrocytes from blood, and the leukocytes were stored at -70 degrees C as pellets. Genomic DNA was extracted from frozen cell pellets with a QIAsymphony instrument. TCRB and TCRAD loci were amplified from a standardized quantity of quality-controlled genomic DNA using the immunoSEQ multiplex PCR assay. The amplicons spanned the V(D)J region and were long enough to cover the CDR3 and allow V and J genes to be identified. Through the commercial immunoSEQ service, the amplicons were sequenced on an Illumina platform. The study's own analysis went as follows. Corrections for primer bias and sequencing errors followed previously described methods, while TCRAD and TCRB definitions were based on the IMGT database. The repertoires were analysed using immunoSEQ Analyzer 3.0 and VDJTools for basic statistics, V/J segment usage, diversity estimates, rarefaction and pairwise overlap. Diversity was estimated using the Chao1, ChaoE, Efron-Thisted, Shannon and inverse Simpson indices, and was also estimated on datasets down-sampled to the size of the smallest sample. For repertoire overlap, CDR3 nucleotide sequence, V gene and J gene had to match strictly, and clustering was done by Jaccard-based multidimensional scaling. TCRdb's version of the immuneACCESS table is confined to in-frame rearrangements and falls short of the full clone set. An unresolved V gene accounts for under half of the shortfall where checked; the remainder is of unknown origin. D and trimming were read from the DNA, whereas the V and J calls and clone size are those reported in that table. For this sample the table gives about 60,000 clones, of which roughly 94% were detected only once. Together, the top ten hold almost 6% of the sample.

Input material: blood. The source is a boy in the first two years of life with a congenital heart defect but otherwise immunologically healthy.

The base sequence is TGTGCCAGCAGCGTCGGAAAGGAACCCACAGATACGCAGTATTTT. It codes for CASSVGKEPTDTQYF. The sequence joins TRBV5-8 to TRBJ2-3, with the identity of the D gene unclear. V is reduced by 4 bases and J by 2 bases, leaving a spacing of 14 bases between them. From cysteine to phenylalanine, the CDR3 is 15 amino acids long. The entry retains the CDR3 DNA only, 45 bases that are in frame from base 1. The CDR1 and CDR2 encoded by the germline V gene are SGHTS and YDEGEE.